What follows are 8 T cell receptor beta chains derived from one specimen sequenced in a study of T-cell memory formation after mild COVID-19 (dated by TCRdb to about 2021). Preparation of the library involved 5' RACE. TCRdb names Illumina NovaSeq 6000 as the instrument used. The public reads were run again by TCRdb, first through fastp at Q25 and then through MiXCR, and only productive beta chains were kept. Rows are unified per CDR3 protein, each entry keeping the most common DNA and genes. For this sample there are 470,000 or so distinct CDR3 sequences; roughly 18% appear just once. Together, the top ten hold more than 9% of the sample. Sample: PBMCs or a T cell subset sorted from them (not recorded which). These receptors all come from an adult woman who had mild COVID-19 (a few samples of this study predate the infection). The sample titles of this study are shuffled in the database, so cell type and time point are left out; the donor was told from shared clones.

The chain carries TRBV12-3 or TRBV12-4 and TRBJ1-5; no clear D gene. V was cut by 1 base and J by 1 base, with 11 bases left in between. This CDR3 is 16 amino acids long. CDR3 protein: CASSLGPAPSNQPQHF. The CDR3 DNA is TGTGCCAGCAGTTTAGGCCCGGCTCCGAGCAATCAGCCCCAGCATTTT.

The rearrangement joins TRBV20-1 to TRBJ2-7, with D hard to call. CDR3 length: 12 residues. Trimming removed 2 bases from V and 4 bases from J, with 9 bases in between. Germline V gene sequence: CDR1 DFQATT, CDR2 SNEGSKA (reference sequence). In nucleotides, the CDR3 is TGCAGTGCTAGAAGTTGGGATTACGAGCAGTACTTC. This translates into CSARSWDYEQYF.

V is TRBV5-1 and J is TRBJ2-7; 8 bases are a match to TRBD2. V lost 2 bases and J lost 5; bases outside the gene matches: 6. The CDR3 loop spans 14 amino acids. Germline V gene data show CDR1 as SGHRS and CDR2 as YFSETQ. CDR3 protein: CASSLAGAPHEQYF. As DNA, the CDR3 is TGCGCCAGCAGCTTAGCGGGAGCCCCCCACGAGCAGTACTTC.

This clonotype was recorded many times. CDR3 DNA sequence: TGCAGTGCTGGGAGGGACGCCGGTCCTTCCTACGAGCAGTACTTC. As protein: CSAGRDAGPSYEQYF. The rearrangement uses TRBV20-1 and TRBJ2-7; 7 nucleotides match TRBD2. Germline V CDR1 and CDR2: DFQATT, SNEGSKA (reference sequence). V was clipped by 5 bases and J by 1 base; unmatched bases: 11. The CDR3 contains 15 residues.

V gene TRBV9 combines with J gene TRBJ2-3; weak D call: TRBD2 (6 bases). The CDR3 is 15 residues long. Germline V CDR1 and CDR2: SGDLS, YYNGEE. V lost 3 bases, J lost 2 bases, and 13 bases lay in between. The chain's CDR3 is CASSAPGLHTDTQYF. DNA of the CDR3: TGTGCCAGCAGCGCTCCGGGACTGCACACAGATACGCAGTATTTT.

This sequence joins TRBV19 and TRBJ1-1; no reliable D call. Trimming stripped 1 base from V and 4 bases from J, with 10 bases between. Per the germline V gene, CDR1 is LNHDA and CDR2 is SQIVND (reference sequence). CDR3 length: 14 amino acids. CDR3 bases: TGTGCCAGTAGTATAGGACGGGGTCTCACTGAAGCTTTCTTT. Protein product: CASSIGRGLTEAFF. Filled out from reference TRBV19 and TRBJ1-1, the complete variable domain reads DGGITQSPKYLFRKEGQNVTLSCEQNLNHDAMYWYRQDPGQGLRLIYYSQIVNDFQKGDIAEGYSVSREKKESFPLTVTSAQKNPTAFYLCASSIGRGLTEAFFGQGTRLTVV.

This clonotype was found many times. This sequence joins TRBV29-1 and TRBJ2-7; TRBD1 matches 8 bases. The CDR3 is made up of 14 amino acids. The V gene's germline CDR1 is SQVTM and CDR2 ANQGSEA. J was trimmed by 3 bases and V by 1 base; bases with no gene match: 5. CDR3 region: CSVEGVTGDYEQYF. As DNA, the CDR3 is TGCAGCGTTGAAGGAGTGACAGGGGACTACGAGCAGTACTTC.

CDR3 protein: CASTQAGNTDTQYF. CDR3 DNA sequence: TGCGCCAGCACCCAAGCGGGGAACACAGATACGCAGTATTTT. The chain links TRBV5-1 to TRBJ2-3, with 7 nucleotides matching TRBD2. The germline V gene has CDR1 SGHRS and CDR2 YFSETQ. There are 14 residues in the CDR3. V was clipped by 6 bases and J by 2 bases; unmatched bases: 6.